These 27 T cell receptor beta chains were all obtained from the same sample, sequenced in a study of cytomegalovirus exposure and HLA in healthy donors. PCR involved 60 Vbeta and 13 Jbeta primers. This table comes from immunoSEQ multiplex PCR, and its TCRdb copy is limited to in-frame clones, with some not included. Of some 180,000 clones detected, 65% to 85% appear once; the ten largest clones hold 1.5% to 2%. What was sequenced was PBMCs. These receptors were taken from a man in his forties in good health and CMV-seropositive.

The chain joins TRBV6-6 to TRBJ2-3, with 7 bases aligning to TRBD1. The CDR3 has 16 residues. J gave up 2 bases and V 2 bases, and 7 bases lay outside the gene matches. The germline CDR1 and CDR2 sequences are MNHNY and SVGAGI (reference sequence). The CDR3 sequence: CASSYNEGANTDTQYF. The CDR3 coding sequence is TGTGCCAGCAGTTACAACGAGGGGGCTAACACAGATACGCAGTATTTT.

The chain joins TRBV7-7 to TRBJ2-1; TRBD1 matches at 9 bases. The J segment lost 3 bases and the V segment lost 4 bases, leaving 4 bases of the junction unmatched. This CDR3 has 15 amino acids. CDR1 SSHAT and CDR2 FNYEAQ come from the germline V gene (reference sequence). The CDR3 sequence: CASSSGQGIYNEQFF. The CDR3 region has the DNA TGTGCCAGCAGCTCAGGACAGGGGATCTACAATGAGCAGTTCTTC. Supplemented by reference TRBV7-7 and TRBJ2-1, the full variable domain reads GAGVSQSPRYKVTKRGQDVTLRCDPISSHATLYWYQQALGQGPEFLTYFNYEAQPDKSGLPSDRFSAERPEGSISTLTIQRTEQRDSAMYRCASSSGQGIYNEQFFGPGTRLTVL.

The chain's CDR3 is CSVAGSPGPQYF. The CDR3 coding sequence is TGCAGCGTTGCAGGTTCCCCTGGGCCGCAGTACTTC. This chain links TRBV29-1 with TRBJ2-7, with D uncertain. The CDR3 totals 12 residues. Germline lookup yields CDR1 SQVTM and CDR2 ANQGSEA. Trimming removed 4 bases from V and 9 bases from J, with 16 bases in between.

A single count supports this clone. The V gene is TRBV10-3, the J gene TRBJ2-1; TRBD2 matches at 14 bases. This CDR3 spans 15 amino acids. Germline V gives CDR1 ENHRY, CDR2 SYGVKD. Unmatched junction bases numbered 11, after V lost 11 bases and J lost 8 bases. The CDR3 spells CASRPTSGREDEQFF. The CDR3 coding sequence is TGTGCCTCGCGCCCGACTAGCGGGAGGGAAGATGAGCAGTTCTTC.

This clone has just one count. V is TRBV10-3 and J is TRBJ2-5; 8 nucleotides match TRBD2. Germline V gene sequence: CDR1 ENHRY, CDR2 SYGVKD. CDR3 length: 14 amino acids. Trimming at V came to 10 bases and at J to 5 bases, leaving 12 bases not matched to a gene. The CDR3 is CARDSGTRQETQYF. CDR3 DNA: TGTGCCAGAGATAGCGGGACCCGCCAGGAGACCCAGTACTTC.

The chain couples TRBV9 to TRBJ2-5; D possibly corresponds to TRBD1 (5 bases). The V end lost 0 bases, the J end lost 4 bases, and 10 bases lay between the germline ends. The CDR3 loop spans 14 amino acids. Germline V gene lookup returns CDR1 SGDLS and CDR2 YYNGEE. The CDR3 DNA sequence: TGTGCCAGCAGCGTAGGCTGGGGCGGAGAGACCCAGTACTTC. Translation gives CASSVGWGGETQYF.

V is TRBV4-1 and J is TRBJ2-1; TRBD2 matches 7 bases. Germline values: CDR1 MGHRA, CDR2 YSYEKL. Trimming at V came to 1 base and at J to 5 bases, leaving 8 bases not matched to a gene. The CDR3 spans 16 residues. The CDR3: CASSQVLAVANNEQFF. CDR3 sequence (DNA): TGCGCCAGCAGCCAAGTGCTAGCGGTAGCTAACAATGAGCAGTTCTTC.

This clone appeared a single time. The rearrangement uses TRBV6-6 and TRBJ2-2; D remains ambiguous. Germline V CDR1 and CDR2: MNHNY, SVGAGI (reference sequence). V was cut by 6 bases and J by 2 bases, with 7 bases left in between. The CDR3 spans 13 residues. The CDR3 protein is CASSLLNTGELFF. The CDR3 coding sequence is TGTGCCAGCAGCCTCCTCAACACCGGGGAGCTGTTTTTT.

This clone was recorded only once. The V call is TRBV12-5, the J call TRBJ1-1; maybe TRBD1 (6 bases). This CDR3 is built from 12 residues. Looked up from germline, CDR1 is LGHNT and CDR2 is FRNRAP. The germline V and J ends were trimmed by 4 bases and 4 bases, with 7 bases remaining between them. The CDR3 sequence: CASGWGPTEAFF. In DNA, the CDR3 is TGTGCTAGTGGTTGGGGGCCCACTGAAGCTTTCTTT. The whole variable domain, remainder taken from reference TRBV12-5 and TRBJ1-1, is DARVTQTPRHKVTEMGQEVTMRCQPILGHNTVFWYRQTMMQGLELLAYFRNRAPLDDSGMPKDRFSAEMPDATLATLKIQPSEPRDSAVYFCASGWGPTEAFFGQGTRLTVV.

The chain couples TRBV9 to TRBJ2-5; TRBD2 matches at 9 bases. The J call may be mistaken, given a closer DNA end match to TRBJ2-7. From germline, CDR1 is SGDLS and CDR2 YYNGEE. There are 15 residues in the CDR3. The CDR3 coding sequence is TGTGCCAGCAGCGTAGGAGGTAGCGGGAGCTACGAGCAGTACTTC. It codes for CASSVGGSGSYEQYF.

On this clone: This sample includes further DNA sequences coding for the same CDR3. This chain connects TRBV19 to TRBJ1-5, with a weak D call TRBD1 (5 bases). V was trimmed by 3 bases and J by 7 bases, leaving 7 bases between them. Germline loops: CDR1 LNHDA, CDR2 SQIVND (reference sequence). This CDR3 is 12 amino acids long. CDR3 region: CASSIRGQPQHF. The CDR3 DNA is TGTGCCAGTAGTATTCGGGGGCAGCCCCAGCATTTT.

The chain recombines TRBV6-1 with TRBJ2-5, with 7 bases fitting TRBD1. Germline CDR1 is MNHNS and CDR2 is SASEGT. The CDR3 has 13 amino acids. V trimming: 3 bases; J trimming: 6 bases; junction bases outside the gene matches: 4. CDR3 residues: CASSDRGLKTQYF. In nucleotides, the CDR3 is TGTGCCAGCAGTGACAGGGGGTTGAAGACCCAGTACTTC.

In nucleotides, the CDR3 is TGTGCCAGCAGTGCCACTAGCGGGAGCACCGAGCAGTACTTC. Translating gives CASSATSGSTEQYF. V usage is TRBV6-4 and J usage is TRBJ2-7, with 11 nucleotides matching TRBD2. Germline V CDR1 and CDR2: MRHNA, SNTAGT. J gave up 6 bases and V 4 bases, and 5 bases lay outside the gene matches. This CDR3 is 14 amino acids long.

The chain joins TRBV15 to TRBJ2-3; D unresolved. Trimming left V 0 bases short and J 6 bases short, with 13 bases between. Germline V gene data show CDR1 as LNHNV and CDR2 as YYDKDF (reference sequence). The CDR3 runs to 15 residues. CDR3: CATSRDRVAKDTQYF. The CDR3 DNA reads as TGTGCCACCAGCAGAGATCGAGTCGCCAAGGATACGCAGTATTTT.

CDR3 in DNA: TGTGCCATCGGTAAGCCGGGGGATACGCAGTATTTT. Translating it yields CAIGKPGDTQYF. V is TRBV10-3 and J is TRBJ2-3; weak D call: TRBD2 (5 bases). CDR1 is ENHRY and CDR2 is SYGVKD in the germline V gene. This CDR3 spans 12 amino acids. The V end lost 8 bases, the J end lost 6 bases, and 12 bases lay between the germline ends.

This clone was detected a few times. CDR3: CASSLKAMNTGELFF. CDR3 coding DNA: TGCGCCAGCAGCTTGAAAGCGATGAACACCGGGGAGCTGTTTTTT. The rearrangement uses TRBV4-3 and TRBJ2-2; D remains ambiguous. V lost 5 bases, J lost 1 base, and 11 bases lay in between. Germline V lookup: CDR1 LGHNA, CDR2 YSLEER. The CDR3 is made up of 15 amino acids.

V and J are TRBV7-2 and TRBJ2-2; no clear D. CDR3 length: 14 amino acids. V was pared by 5 bases and J by 0 bases, with 7 bases between. Germline loops: CDR1 SGHTA, CDR2 FQGNSA. The CDR3 spells CASSVLSNTGELFF. CDR3 sequence (DNA): TGTGCCAGCAGCGTCCTCTCGAACACCGGGGAGCTGTTTTTT.

The chain combines TRBV28 with TRBJ2-1, with TRBD2 matching over 9 bases. After removal of 3 bases from V and 1 base from J, the junction contained 4 bases not matched to a gene. This CDR3 spans 16 amino acids. The germline V gene encodes CDR1 MDHEN and CDR2 SYDVKM. CDR3 in amino acids: CASSLAGGRSYNEQFF. DNA of the CDR3: TGTGCCAGCAGTTTGGCGGGAGGGAGATCCTACAATGAGCAGTTCTTC.

CDR3 protein: CASRSTANYGYTF. For the CDR3, the DNA is TGCGCCAGCAGATCGACAGCTAACTATGGCTACACCTTC. V and J are TRBV5-1 and TRBJ1-2; maybe TRBD1 (5 bases). The CDR3 contains 13 residues. Trimming took 5 bases from V and 0 from J, leaving 8 bases between them. The germline V gene has CDR1 SGHRS and CDR2 YFSETQ.

The chain's CDR3 is CAWSVRQGSGYGYTF. CDR3 nucleotides: TGTGCCTGGAGTGTAAGGCAGGGGAGTGGGTATGGCTACACCTTC. The V gene is TRBV30, the J gene TRBJ1-2, with D perhaps matching TRBD1 (6 bases). Trimming left V 0 bases short and J 5 bases short, with 16 bases between. CDR3 length: 15 residues. The V gene's germline CDR1 is GTSNPN and CDR2 SVGIG (reference sequence).

This chain links TRBV30 with TRBJ2-7; 12 nucleotides align to TRBD1. CDR3 length: 13 amino acids. The V segment lost 7 bases and the J segment 6 bases; nucleotides outside the gene matches: 7. CDR1 and CDR2 from the germline V gene are GTSNPN and SVGIG (reference sequence). CDR3 sequence reads: CAYNPGQGAEQYF. CDR3 coding DNA: TGTGCCTACAACCCGGGACAGGGGGCCGAGCAGTACTTC. The variable domain in full, completed from reference TRBV30 and TRBJ2-7, reads SQTIHQWPATLVQPVGSPLSLECTVEGTSNPNLYWYRQAAGRGLQLLFYSVGIGQISSEVPQNLSASRPQDRQFILSSKKLLLSDSGFYLCAYNPGQGAEQYFGPGTRLTVT.

The chain's CDR3 is CASSSRTDYNSPLHF. CDR3 DNA: TGTGCCAGCAGCTCACGGACAGATTATAATTCACCCCTCCACTTT. V and J are TRBV5-6 and TRBJ1-6; TRBD1 might be the D (6 bases). Trimming removed 3 bases from V and 4 bases from J, with 11 bases in between. Germline-derived CDR1 and CDR2 are SGHDT and YYEEEE. This CDR3 region has 15 residues.

The chain uses TRBV7-6 and TRBJ2-3; 7 positions agree with TRBD2. Unmatched junction bases numbered 4, after V lost 2 bases and J lost 2 bases. Germline V gene sequence: CDR1 SGHVS, CDR2 FNYEAQ. The CDR3 has 15 residues. The CDR3 DNA is TGTGCCAGCAGCTTACTAGCGGTTTCCACAGATACGCAGTATTTT. Its protein is CASSLLAVSTDTQYF. The variable domain in full, with the rest retrieved from reference TRBV7-6 and TRBJ2-3, is GAGVSQSPRYKVTKRGQDVALRCDPISGHVSLYWYRQALGQGPEFLTYFNYEAQQDKSGLPNDRFSAERPEGSISTLTIQRTEQRDSAMYRCASSLLAVSTDTQYFGPGTRLTVL.

The V and J genes are TRBV5-4 and TRBJ1-2; no reliable D call. V lost 2 bases and J 2 bases, leaving 13 bases between the germline ends. Germline V gene sequence: CDR1 SGHNT, CDR2 YYREEE (reference sequence). This CDR3 region has 15 residues. As DNA, the CDR3 is TGTGCCAGCAGCTTAATCGACAAAGACAACTATGGCTACACCTTC. Translating gives CASSLIDKDNYGYTF.

The chain combines TRBV6-4 with TRBJ1-5; tentatively, D is TRBD1 (5 bases). Trimming shortened V by 0 bases and J by 0 bases, and 24 bases separated the two germline ends. The CDR3 covers 21 residues. Germline CDR1 and CDR2: MRHNA and SNTAGT. CDR3 bases: TGTGCCAGCAGTGACTCCACAGGACCGTCCTCTCCACTGTGTAGCAATCAGCCCCAGCATTTT. Amino acid sequence: CASSDSTGPSSPLCSNQPQHF.

The rearrangement joins TRBV4-1 to TRBJ1-2; D may be TRBD1 (6 bases). V was shortened by 4 bases and J by 0 bases, with 12 bases between the two germline ends. The germline CDR1 and CDR2 sequences are MGHRA and YSYEKL. The length of the CDR3 is 15 residues. The CDR3 nucleotides read TGCGCCAGCAGCCTCAGGACAGAAACTAACTATGGCTACACCTTC. The encoded protein is CASSLRTETNYGYTF.

The CDR3 DNA follows: TGTGCCAGCAGCTTGGTAGGACAGGGGTACAACTATGGCTACACCTTC. Its protein is CASSLVGQGYNYGYTF. The chain combines TRBV5-6 with TRBJ1-2; 9 bases align to TRBD1. The CDR3 covers 16 residues. V shed 0 bases and J 2 bases; nucleotides not matched to a gene: 5. Germline lookup yields CDR1 SGHDT and CDR2 YYEEEE.